This record concerns one T cell receptor (beta chain) sequence. MiXCR was run by TCRdb on the 5' RACE reads, yielding one entry per CDR3 protein. Of around 50,000 distinct CDR3 sequences listed, roughly 28% are singletons. The ends lost 4 bases at V and 6 bases at J; junction bases unmatched: 8. The CDR3 is 15 amino acids. Germline-derived CDR1 and CDR2 are SGHTA and FQGNSA. This TCR was recovered from a female donor with breast cancer. Material for sequencing was tumor-infiltrating memory CD4+ T cells sorted from the breast tumor. Regarding subset: memory CD4+ T cells, CD4+CD45RO+CD25-. The V call is TRBV7-2, the J call TRBJ2-1; TRBD1 matches at 8 bases. This CDR3 is CASSWDSGGLNEQFF. The CDR3 bases are TGTGCCAGCAGCTGGGACTCAGGGGGCCTCAATGAGCAGTTCTTC.